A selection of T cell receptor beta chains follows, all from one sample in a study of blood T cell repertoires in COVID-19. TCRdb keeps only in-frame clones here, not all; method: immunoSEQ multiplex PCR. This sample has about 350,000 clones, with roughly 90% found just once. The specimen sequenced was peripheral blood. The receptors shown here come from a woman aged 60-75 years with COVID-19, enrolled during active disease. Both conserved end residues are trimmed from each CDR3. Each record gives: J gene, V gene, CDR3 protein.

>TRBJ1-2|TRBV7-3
ASSLTGAGGYT
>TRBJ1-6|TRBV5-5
ASSRQGAYSPLH
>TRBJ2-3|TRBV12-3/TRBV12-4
ASSRKDTLLY
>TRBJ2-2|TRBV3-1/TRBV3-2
ASSPPSGELF
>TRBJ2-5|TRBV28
ASSFSRGTVQETQY
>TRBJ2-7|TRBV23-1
ASRGQDPTGQY
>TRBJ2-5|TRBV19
ASRNRGAEETQY
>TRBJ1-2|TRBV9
ASSVEQTTNYGYT
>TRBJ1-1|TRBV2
ASRPGRGRTEAF
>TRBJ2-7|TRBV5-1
ASSTGTSGGPSYEQY
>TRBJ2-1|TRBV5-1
ASSLEASGGNEQF
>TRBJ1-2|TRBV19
ASSTTDRYGYT
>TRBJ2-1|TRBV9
ASSALTGFNNEQF
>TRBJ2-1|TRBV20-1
SVHIGNEQF
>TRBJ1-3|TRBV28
ASSLVPTGNTIY
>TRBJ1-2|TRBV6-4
ASRGTANYGYT
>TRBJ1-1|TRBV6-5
ASSYADLAF
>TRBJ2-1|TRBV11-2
ASSLDQFTSGGAYNEQF
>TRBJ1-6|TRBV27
ASRTMTRGGNSPLH
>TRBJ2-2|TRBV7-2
ASSFREAGELF
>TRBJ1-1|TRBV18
ASSPYRAPEAF
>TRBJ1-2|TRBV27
ASSKVDRGRNYGYT
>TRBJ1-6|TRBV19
ASTWGQGNSPLH
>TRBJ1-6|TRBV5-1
ASSRGQGDSPLH
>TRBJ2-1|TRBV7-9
ASSLARQEQF
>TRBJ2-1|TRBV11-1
ASSPKRSSYNEQF
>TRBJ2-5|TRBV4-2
ASSQVGGGPETQY
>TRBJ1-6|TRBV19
ASSILGQWNSPLH
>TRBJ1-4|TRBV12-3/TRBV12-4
ATGRGTNEKLF
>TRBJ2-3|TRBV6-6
ASSHWGQVTDTQY
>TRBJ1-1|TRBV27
ASRRQGAGTEAF
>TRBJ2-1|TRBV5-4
ASRLQSQGNEQF
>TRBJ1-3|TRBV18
ASSPLTGRDRAGNTIY
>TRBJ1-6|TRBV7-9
ASSKGGFFGTGISPLH
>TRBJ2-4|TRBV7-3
ASSAPRDRRLAKNIQY
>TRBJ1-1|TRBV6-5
ASSTGTWSTEAF
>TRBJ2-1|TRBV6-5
ASLWAGNEQF
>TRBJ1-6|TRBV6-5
ASSDGGGSSPLH
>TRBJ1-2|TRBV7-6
ASSTRTGGANGYT
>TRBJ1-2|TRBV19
ASSIGVSGYT
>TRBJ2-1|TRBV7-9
ASSSTNYNEQF
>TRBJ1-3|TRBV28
ASSFSGRNTIY
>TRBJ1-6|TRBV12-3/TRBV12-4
ASSLKGYSPLH
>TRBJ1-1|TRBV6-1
ASSKDTGGGWNDEAF
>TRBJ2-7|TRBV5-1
ASSLVPGVGYEQY
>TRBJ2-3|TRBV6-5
ASSPGTSGRDTQY
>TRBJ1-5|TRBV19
ASRTGGNNFRGHSNQPQH
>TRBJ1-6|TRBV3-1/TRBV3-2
ASSPGTFPLH
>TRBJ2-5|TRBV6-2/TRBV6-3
ASSPHRGIGQETQY
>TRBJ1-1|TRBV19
ASTKTGIPPEAF
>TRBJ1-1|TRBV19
ASSSRVMNTEAF
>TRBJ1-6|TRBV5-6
ASSLPGSNSPLH
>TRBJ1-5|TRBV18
ASSPRGEGNQPQH
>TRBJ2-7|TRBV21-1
ASTQDRGRHEQY